This is a list of T cell receptor beta chains from one sample in a study of T cell responses to AZD1222 COVID-19 vaccine. Libraries were prepared by immunoSEQ multiplex PCR; TCRdb keeps only in-frame clonotypes and omits some of them. The data show about 140,000 clones, about nine tenths seen once. Specimen: peripheral blood, collected 28 days after the second AZD1222 dose. The receptors come from an adult who received the AZD1222 COVID-19 vaccine. Both conserved end residues are part of each CDR3. D genes are given only for firm matches. A clone size is listed for some rows: how often the clone was seen (once, few, many), or a class if it is expanded.

DNA: TGTGCCAGCAGCTTAGGTAGCGGGAGTAGGAATGAGCAGTTCTTC
CDR3: CASSLGSGSRNEQFF
J: TRBJ2-1
V: TRBV11-3
size: NA
D: TRBD2
length: 15

DNA: TGTGCCAGCAATTCCCCGGGACAGGGGGGTTCACCCCTCCACTTT
CDR3: CASNSPGQGGSPLHF
J: TRBJ1-6
V: TRBV28
size: once
D: TRBD1
length: 15

DNA: TGTGCCAGCAGCAAAAGACAGGGGAACTATGGCTACACCTTC
CDR3: CASSKRQGNYGYTF
J: TRBJ1-2
V: TRBV21-1
size: NA
D: NA
length: 14

DNA: TGTGCCAGCAGCCAGGACCGGGTTACCGAGCAGTACTTC
CDR3: CASSQDRVTEQYF
J: TRBJ2-7
V: TRBV5-4
size: NA
D: NA
length: 13

DNA: TGTGCCTGGAGTACGACCGACAGGGGGTGGTTTTCACCCCTCCACTTT
CDR3: CAWSTTDRGWFSPLHF
J: TRBJ1-6
V: TRBV30
size: NA
D: TRBD1
length: 16

DNA: TGTGCCAGCAGCGTTCAGGACAGCGCCTACGAGCAGTACTTC
CDR3: CASSVQDSAYEQYF
J: TRBJ2-7
V: TRBV9
size: NA
D: NA
length: 14

DNA: TGTGCCAGTAGGCAGGGTCAGCTTCACTATGGCTACACCTTC
CDR3: CASRQGQLHYGYTF
J: TRBJ1-2
V: TRBV19
size: NA
D: NA
length: 14

DNA: TGTGCCAGCTCATGGACAGGGGCGAACACTGAAGCTTTCTTT
CDR3: CASSWTGANTEAFF
J: TRBJ1-1
V: TRBV18
size: NA
D: TRBD1
length: 14

DNA: TGTGCCAGCACCACCGGGACTAGCGGTTTTGGTGAGCAGTTCTTC
CDR3: CASTTGTSGFGEQFF
J: TRBJ2-1
V: TRBV5-5
size: NA
D: TRBD2
length: 15

DNA: TGTGCCAGCAGTCCCGGGACAGTGAACACCGGGGAGCTGTTTTTT
CDR3: CASSPGTVNTGELFF
J: TRBJ2-2
V: TRBV6-5
size: NA
D: TRBD1
length: 15

DNA: TGTGCCAGCAGCCCCCAGGGACATGAGAGATCCGGGGAGCTGTTTTTT
CDR3: CASSPQGHERSGELFF
J: TRBJ2-2
V: TRBV11-3
size: NA
D: NA
length: 16

DNA: TGTGCCAGCAGTTTCCGGGGGGACTCCTACGAGCAGTACTTC
CDR3: CASSFRGDSYEQYF
J: TRBJ2-7
V: TRBV27
size: few
D: TRBD2
length: 14

DNA: TGTGCCAGCAGCAATTCGGTGAGGGGGGTAGAGACCCAGTACTTC
CDR3: CASSNSVRGVETQYF
J: TRBJ2-5
V: TRBV7-9
size: NA
D: NA
length: 15

DNA: TGTGCCAGCTCACCGGACCAGAAAGAGACCCAGTACTTC
CDR3: CASSPDQKETQYF
J: TRBJ2-5
V: TRBV18
size: NA
D: NA
length: 13

DNA: TGTGCCAGCAGTTTCTTACATTTTCCCATGAACACTGAAGCTTTCTTT
CDR3: CASSFLHFPMNTEAFF
J: TRBJ1-1
V: TRBV28
size: NA
D: NA
length: 16

DNA: TGTGCCAGCAGCAAGGACAGGACAAACACCGGGGAGCTGTTTTTT
CDR3: CASSKDRTNTGELFF
J: TRBJ2-2
V: TRBV7-7
size: NA
D: TRBD1
length: 15

DNA: TGTGCCAGCAGCGGACAGTCCTACGAGCAGTACTTC
CDR3: CASSGQSYEQYF
J: TRBJ2-7
V: TRBV9
size: NA
D: NA
length: 12

DNA: TGTGCCAGCAGCGTTGGGAGGGGGTCCTCCAGTACCTCCTACGAGCAGTACTTC
CDR3: CASSVGRGSSSTSYEQYF
J: TRBJ2-7
V: TRBV7-6
size: NA
D: NA
length: 18

DNA: TGTGCCAGCAGCTTTACAATGAACACTGAAGCTTTCTTT
CDR3: CASSFTMNTEAFF
J: TRBJ1-1
V: TRBV11-2
size: NA
D: NA
length: 13

DNA: TGTGCCAGCACCCCCGGGACAGCCTTCAATGAGCAGTTCTTC
CDR3: CASTPGTAFNEQFF
J: TRBJ2-1
V: TRBV5-8
size: NA
D: TRBD1
length: 14

DNA: TGTGCCAGCCCGGGACATCCCTCGGAGCCCCAGCATTTT
CDR3: CASPGHPSEPQHF
J: TRBJ1-5
V: TRBV21-1
size: NA
D: NA
length: 13

DNA: TGCAGCGCTGGGCGCGGATGGGGGCAGCCCCAGCATTTT
CDR3: CSAGRGWGQPQHF
J: TRBJ1-5
V: TRBV29-1
size: NA
D: NA
length: 13

DNA: TGTGCCACCAGCAGAGACAGACGGGGACAGGGGAACTACGAGCAGTACTTC
CDR3: CATSRDRRGQGNYEQYF
J: TRBJ2-7
V: TRBV15
size: NA
D: TRBD1
length: 17

DNA: TGTGCCAGCAGTTTAGGGACTATACAAGAGACCCAGTACTTC
CDR3: CASSLGTIQETQYF
J: TRBJ2-5
V: TRBV6-5
size: NA
D: TRBD2
length: 14

DNA: TGTGCCAGTAGTATAATGTCAGGGAAATATGGCTACACCTTC
CDR3: CASSIMSGKYGYTF
J: TRBJ1-2
V: TRBV19
size: many
D: NA
length: 14

DNA: TGTGCCAGCAGCCCCCTCGGCGGGAGGTGGTACTACGAGCAGTACTTC
CDR3: CASSPLGGRWYYEQYF
J: TRBJ2-7
V: TRBV11-2
size: NA
D: TRBD2
length: 16

DNA: TGTGCCAGCATAGAAACGGGGGAGGGGGCATGGGAGCAGTTCTTC
CDR3: CASIETGEGAWEQFF
J: TRBJ2-1
V: TRBV6-5
size: NA
D: NA
length: 15

DNA: TGTGCCAGCAGCTTAGGTTCGTTCTCCTACGAGCAGTACTTC
CDR3: CASSLGSFSYEQYF
J: TRBJ2-7
V: TRBV11-2
size: NA
D: NA
length: 14

DNA: TGTGCCAGTAGTATAGATCGGGGGAGCATCTATTCCGAGCAGTACTTC
CDR3: CASSIDRGSIYSEQYF
J: TRBJ2-7
V: TRBV19
size: once
D: NA
length: 16

DNA: TGCGCCAGCAGCCAAGAGCCCTACAACTCCCCGGGGGAGACCCAGTACTTC
CDR3: CASSQEPYNSPGETQYF
J: TRBJ2-5
V: TRBV4-3
size: NA
D: NA
length: 17

DNA: TGTGCCATCAGTGCCAGGGGGTCTAGCGCGATGGGCACCGGGGAGCTGTTTTTT
CDR3: CAISARGSSAMGTGELFF
J: TRBJ2-2
V: TRBV10-3
size: NA
D: NA
length: 18

DNA: TGTGCCAGGAAGGGGACATCCTCCTACAATGAGCAGTTCTTC
CDR3: CARKGTSSYNEQFF
J: TRBJ2-1
V: TRBV2
size: NA
D: NA
length: 14

DNA: TGTGCCTGGATGGAGGGACTAGCGAGTGAGCAGTTCTTC
CDR3: CAWMEGLASEQFF
J: TRBJ2-1
V: TRBV30
size: NA
D: TRBD2
length: 13

DNA: TGTGCCATCAGCAAGGGGGACAGGGGTTATGGCTACACCTTC
CDR3: CAISKGDRGYGYTF
J: TRBJ1-2
V: TRBV10-3
size: NA
D: TRBD1
length: 14

DNA: TGTGCCACCAGTGATTTGCCCGGCAGAGGGGAGGGCTACACCTTC
CDR3: CATSDLPGRGEGYTF
J: TRBJ1-2
V: TRBV24-1
size: NA
D: NA
length: 15

DNA: TGCGCCAGCAGCCCCAGACAGGGGGGATACGAGCAGTACTTC
CDR3: CASSPRQGGYEQYF
J: TRBJ2-7
V: TRBV5-1
size: once
D: TRBD1
length: 14

DNA: TGTGCCAGCAGGATACCGGGACAGCTAAATGAAAAACTGTTTTTT
CDR3: CASRIPGQLNEKLFF
J: TRBJ1-4
V: TRBV6-4
size: NA
D: TRBD1
length: 15

DNA: TGTGCCAGCTCACCACCGGGCTGGGAAGAGCAGTTCTTC
CDR3: CASSPPGWEEQFF
J: TRBJ2-1
V: TRBV18
size: NA
D: NA
length: 13

DNA: TGTGCCAGCAGCGGGAGCGGGAGGCATGATACGCAGTATTTT
CDR3: CASSGSGRHDTQYF
J: TRBJ2-3
V: TRBV28
size: NA
D: TRBD2
length: 14

DNA: TGTGCCAGCAGCCGAGGACAGGGAACTAATCAGCCCCAGCATTTT
CDR3: CASSRGQGTNQPQHF
J: TRBJ1-5
V: TRBV7-8
size: NA
D: TRBD1
length: 15

DNA: TGTGCCAGCAGCCTAGTAAATCAGCCCCAGCATTTT
CDR3: CASSLVNQPQHF
J: TRBJ1-5
V: TRBV6-2/TRBV6-3
size: NA
D: NA
length: 12